The rows below give T cell receptor beta chains drawn from one sample of a study of T cells in Graves' hyperthyroidism and ophthalmopathy. TCRdb processed the multiplex PCR reads anew with MiXCR; each CDR3 protein has one entry. The sample includes about 620,000 distinct CDR3 sequences, 15% to 20% of them seen just once. What was sequenced was blood. These receptors were taken from a woman younger than 45 with Graves' hyperthyroidism. CDR3s include the opening cysteine and the closing phenylalanine or tryptophan. D genes are given only for firm matches. Only some rows state a clone size, as once, few, many or a class for expanded clones.

NA	many	TRBJ2-3	TRBV7-2	TGTGCCAGCAGCCCTAGTCGAGATACGCAGTATTTT	CASSPSRDTQYF
NA	NA	TRBJ2-5	TRBV7-3	TGTGCCAGCAGCTTACAGGTTGATGAGACCCAGTACTTC	CASSLQVDETQYF
NA	many	TRBJ1-2	TRBV7-2	TGTGCCAGCAGCCACGGACAGAGACGAGGCTACACCTTC	CASSHGQRRGYTF
TRBD2	many	TRBJ2-7	TRBV27	TGTGCCAGCAGTTTATTTACGACTAGCGGTGAGCAGTACTTC	CASSLFTTSGEQYF
TRBD2	many	TRBJ2-3	TRBV5-1	TGCGCCAGCAGCTTGGCCGGCGGGAGTGTCTCAGATACGCAGTATTTT	CASSLAGGSVSDTQYF
NA	many	TRBJ2-1	TRBV12-3/TRBV12-4	TGTGCCAGCAGTCCGGGGTACCAAGGCTACAATGAGCAGTTCTTC	CASSPGYQGYNEQFF
TRBD1	NA	TRBJ1-6	TRBV28	TGTGCCAGCAGGCCACCCGTAGGGGGCCCAGGGTCCCCCCTCCACTTT	CASRPPVGGPGSPLHF
TRBD1	many	TRBJ1-1	TRBV30	TGTGCCTGCTGGACAGGGAGAGAAACTGAAGCTTTCTTT	CACWTGRETEAFF
TRBD2	NA	TRBJ2-1	TRBV7-3	TGTGCCAGCAGCGGGGGACTACCAAATGAGCAGTTCTTC	CASSGGLPNEQFF
NA	many	TRBJ2-7	TRBV30	TGTGCCTGGAGTCGTCGGGGGATCGAGTACTTC	CAWSRRGIEYF
TRBD2	many	TRBJ2-3	TRBV27	TGTGCCAGCAGTTTATATGGGGGGGACACAGATACGCAGTATTTT	CASSLYGGDTDTQYF
TRBD2	NA	TRBJ2-3	TRBV19	TGTGCCAGTAGTCCCGGACTAGCGGGAGGCCCACTACCTAGCACAGATACGCAGTATTTT	CASSPGLAGGPLPSTDTQYF
TRBD1	NA	TRBJ1-4	TRBV6-2/TRBV6-3	TGTGCCAGCCGAGCAGGGGGAAGTCGTGAAAAACTGTTTTTT	CASRAGGSREKLFF
NA	few	TRBJ2-2	TRBV3-1	TGTGCCAGCAGCCAAGAGGCGGGGAAAGTCGGGGAGCTGTTTTTT	CASSQEAGKVGELFF
NA	few	TRBJ2-3	TRBV12-3/TRBV12-4	TGTGCCAGCAGTTTATGGCGCTGGGTCAGCGGTTTCACAGATACGCAGTATTTT	CASSLWRWVSGFTDTQYF
NA	many	TRBJ2-3	TRBV6-1	TGTGCCAGCAGTGAAGTTGGGGGAGCGACAGATACGCAGTATTTT	CASSEVGGATDTQYF
NA	NA	TRBJ2-7	TRBV5-1	TGCGCCAGCCAACAGGGAAATGAGGCATACGTGTACTTC	CASQQGNEAYVYF
NA	many	TRBJ1-1	TRBV11-3	TGTGCCAGCAGCTTCGGACAATTCAACACTGAAGCTTTCTTT	CASSFGQFNTEAFF
NA	few	TRBJ1-2	TRBV18	TGTGCCAGCTCACCTCGGACGCTCGGCTATGGCTACACCTTC	CASSPRTLGYGYTF
NA	few	TRBJ2-1	TRBV5-1	TGCGCCAGCAGCTGGCAGGGACTCGACAATGAGCAGCTCTTC	CASSWQGLDNEQLF
TRBD1	few	TRBJ2-3	TRBV29-1	TGCAGCGTTGGACAGGGGCTTAGCACAGATACGCAGTATTTT	CSVGQGLSTDTQYF
NA	NA	TRBJ2-7	TRBV29-1	TGCAGCGCGGGCAGGGCGAACGACTACGAGCAGTACTTC	CSAGRANDYEQYF
NA	many	TRBJ2-1	TRBV6-1	TGTGCCAGCAGTGTCCCCTCCTTTAGTGAGCAGTTCTTC	CASSVPSFSEQFF
NA	NA	TRBJ2-1	TRBV19	TGTGCCAGTATTCAGGGGGGCGGTGAGCAGTTCTTC	CASIQGGGEQFF
NA	NA	TRBJ2-1	TRBV20-1	TGCAGTGCGACCTCCGGGACGCCTCCTTTCAATGAGCAGTTCTTC	CSATSGTPPFNEQFF
NA	many	TRBJ2-1	TRBV27	TGTGCCAGCAGTATAACTAGAAACAATGAGCAGTTCTTC	CASSITRNNEQFF